This TCR beta chain was found in a study of cytomegalovirus exposure and HLA in healthy donors (dated by TCRdb to about 2017). With regard to the full study: In an earlier analysis of roughly 590 of the donors, roughly 300 Gb of sequence data and 90 million to 120 million unique TCR beta sequences from approximately 180 million T cells were reported. An early release that covered 640 HLA-typed donors contained 250 to 350 gigabases of sequencing data and 80 million or so unique TCR sequences. The genetic ancestry cluster associated with self-reported Caucasian donors included about 81% of the 300 to 450 genotyped donors. The study was designed to test whether signatures of past pathogen exposure could be identified by cataloging public T cell receptors. The study profiled the T cell repertoires of about 720 subjects by immunosequencing and related them to cytomegalovirus serostatus. Along with the approximately 600-subject first cohort, a separate validation cohort of more than 90 different subjects was used. The study combined high-throughput TCR immunosequencing, statistical association of individual TCRs with disease status, and machine learning to predict cytomegalovirus infection status. In a later analysis, previously published TCR beta repertoires from 550 to 750 donors were re-analyzed and high-resolution HLA genotyping was added so that TCR occurrence patterns could be studied. In the later analysis, no new phenotypic data were used to find candidate immune exposures; instead, reliance was placed on TCR beta sequences and their occurrence across donors. In an earlier analysis of a few hundred of the donors, high-throughput TCR beta sequencing was used to judge whether each TCR beta V gene segment behaved as functional or pseudogenic. Donor age, sex, ethnicity and CMV serostatus were compiled alongside the repertoire data. Genome-wide SNP genotypes for about 65% of the 666 donors were used in a later genetic analysis, which treated that subset as a discovery cohort. All discovery cohort repertoires had been generated using a single sequencing platform. Class I and class II HLA loci were covered by the typing at four-digit resolution. The number of typed donors differed by locus: about 629-630 for A, B, C, DRB1 and DQB1; approximately 540 for DQA1; 606 for DPA1; and 450 to 480 for DPB1. Four to six DR-DQ haplotypes were handled as single units for association and clustering, since linkage in the cohort was strong. On average, 235,054 unique TCR beta nucleotide sequences were sequenced per donor among roughly 430 genotyped donors of the cohort, with about 17% of those sequences being non-productive. Overall results and qualifications from the work: A later genetic analysis associated a missense DCLRE1C variant with V-gene and J-gene trimming of TCR beta chains, and an independent cohort replicated the association. Because some donors lacked HLA typing at each locus, the association tests relied only on the typed subset. Immune exposure information for the cohort was limited to CMV serostatus. The study listed approximately 160 TCR beta chains as associated with cytomegalovirus. In a later analysis, TCR association rates were found to vary across HLA loci, with the most associated TCRs seen for DRB1 alleles and the fewest for HLA-C alleles. A few of the identified cytomegalovirus-associated TCR beta chains were confirmed in vitro to be specific for cytomegalovirus antigens. Compared with equally common non-associated chains, HLA-associated TCR beta chains in a later analysis were more clonally expanded and had lower generation probabilities. Compared with the roughly 670-donor mean, donors in an Asian-associated ancestry cluster had fewer N-insertions in productive TCRs, according to a later genetic analysis. In an earlier analysis of fewer than 700 of the donors, most TCR beta V segments appeared in productive rearrangements about 90% or about 30% of the time, broadly matching IMGT annotations. At a false discovery rate of 0.05, a later analysis linked 16,000 or so TCR beta sequences to specific HLA alleles. Most CMV-associated TCR beta chains appeared to be HLA-restricted in a later analysis, and the HLA associations seemed to be driven largely by CMV exposure. Across donors, most TCR sequences were observed very rarely, whereas some public TCRs were present in many individuals. A further reported finding was that TCR beta sequences accurately predicted the HLA-A and HLA-B alleles for most subjects in the first cohort. The classifier was reported to diagnose cytomegalovirus status with high specificity and sensitivity in both the original and validation cohorts. Correlated functional status among segregating V segments might be attributable to linkage disequilibrium, but an unknown experimental factor could not be ruled out. The cohort was sequenced for TCR beta chains only, and without alpha or paired-chain data the features that could be detected were limited. Strong co-occurrence of HLA alleles, especially DR and DQ, made assigning TCR associations to individual alleles difficult. A cluster of highly shared sequence variants was judged likely to be a technical artifact of the sequencing pipeline. Roughly uniform sequencing depth across donors was assumed in presence/absence analyses, although this assumption may not hold. In a later analysis, several top co-occurrence clusters were reported to appear linked to parvovirus B19, influenza, CMV and Epstein-Barr virus. Because counts were too low, roughly 16 rarely observed V segments, including chromosome 9 orphons, were left out of the earlier analysis of a few hundred of the donors. The authors suggested that the approach could potentially be extended to other disease states and immunological phenotypes.

The library was produced with the immunoSEQ multiplex PCR assay. For the multiplex PCR, a mixture combining 60 forward primers for TCR Vbeta segments and 13 reverse primers for TCR Jbeta segments was used. Amplification of the CDR3 region of rearranged TCR beta genes was performed with a multiplex PCR assay on genomic DNA. On the Illumina HiSeq System, the amplified TCR beta libraries were sequenced as 87-base-pair reads. The study's processing was this. A later analysis counted some 80 million unique TCR beta chains across the 670 or so repertoires, and roughly 10 million of these chains were shared by at least two donors. A nearest-neighbor algorithm error-corrected the raw reads and collapsed the reads into unique sequences, merging closely related sequences to remove PCR and sequencing errors. Alignment of CDR3 sequences to IMGT reference sequences was used to assign V, D and J gene segments. Each retained sequence needed at least a six-nucleotide match to both a V gene segment and a J gene segment. A rearrangement counted as productive if the CDR3 had no stop codons and remained in frame with V and J, and every other rearrangement counted as non-productive. Following IMGT convention, CDR3 was defined as the stretch from the second conserved V-encoded cysteine to the conserved J-encoded phenylalanine. Sequences without an unambiguous match to a single V gene segment were excluded from the earlier analysis of 450 to 750 of the donors. In an earlier analysis of 500 to 750 of the donors, V segments were called functional above 56.7% productive rearrangements and were called segregating when the between-donor standard deviation exceeded 5%. A statistical classification framework was developed to diagnose cytomegalovirus status using the catalog of TCR beta chain sequences. In a later analysis, TCR nucleotide sequences were compared against IMGT/GENE-DB human TR gene sequences so that V and J genes could be assigned. In a later analysis, CDR3 sequences and most-parsimonious VDJ recombination scenarios were assigned using the TCRdist pipeline. In a later analysis, each TCR beta chain was defined by its CDR3 amino acid sequence together with its V-gene family, and reads lacking a unique V-gene family were excluded. In a later analysis, several hundred highly shared, low-generation-probability nucleotide sequences were removed to address suspected cross-contamination and a sequencing artifact. A later analysis calculated a clonal expansion index for each public chain from normalized within-repertoire ranks of inferred template counts. Generation probabilities in a later analysis came from a VDJ recombination model fitted to out-of-frame rearrangements, and those results were checked against IGoR. Hypergeometric tests were used in a later analysis to score TCR-TCR, TCR-HLA and TCR-CMV co-occurrence, with a repertoire-size bias correction applied to the TCR pairs. A later analysis estimated false discovery rates by permuting HLA or CMV assignments 20 times. In a later analysis, co-occurring TCRs were grouped using DBSCAN, and TCRdist sequence similarity was added for clustering within HLA-allele-positive subsets. For co-occurrence clustering, repertoires with fewer than 30,000 or more than 120,000 public chains were excluded, along with four to six repertoires with anomalous nucleotide sharing. The clones in this table, taken by TCRdb from immuneACCESS, are in-frame only. Not every clone is retained; where verified, under half of the shortfall comes from an unresolved V gene, and the cause of the rest is unknown. That table furnishes V, J and clone size, whereas the DNA furnished D and trimming. This sample holds about 170,000 clones; roughly four fifths were observed only once. The ten top clones hold about 2% of the sample.

The cohort was made up of 650 to 700 healthy bone marrow donors. At the time of sampling, every cohort member was nominally healthy, though immune exposures that went unrecorded were likely present. The donor was CMV seropositive and belonged to the group of 250 to 350 seropositive cohort members. A peripheral blood sample was provided by each donor, and peripheral blood mononuclear cells were used for TCR beta sequencing. Genomic DNA was extracted from the blood cell samples with the Qiagen DNeasy Blood Extraction Kit. As concerns this clone: Its antigen remains unidentified. Qualities for individual bases were not recorded, and no much larger clone is one base off.

This receptor was taken from a woman younger than 45 in good health and CMV-seropositive. What was sequenced was PBMCs.

The CDR3 loop reads CASSPVGRQDTIYF. The nucleotides are TGTGCCAGCAGCCCGGTCGGGAGGCAGGACACCATATATTTT. The sequence is built from TRBV5-6 and TRBJ1-3, with no confidently assigned D gene. V and J lose 4 bases and 8 bases, and a span of 16 bases separates them. The CDR3 goes from the cysteine to the phenylalanine over 14 residues. The sequence is cut down to CDR3 DNA, 42 bases in frame from base 1. CDR1 and CDR2 (SGHDT, YYEEEE) derive from the germline V gene.